Here is one T cell receptor (beta chain) with its context. The data derive from a study of technical replicates of blood from a few donors. The CDR3 has 9 residues. The assay was immunoSEQ multiplex PCR, and TCRdb's table has in-frame clones only and misses some. The sample carries 70,000 to 75,000 clones, roughly 94% recorded once. The sequence was collected from a human donor in good health. The rearrangement links TRBV21-1 to TRBJ2-7; the tabulated D call, TRBD1, remains unverified against the DNA. TRBV21-1 is flagged as a pseudogene. The sequenced sample was T cells isolated from PBMCs. For the CDR3, the DNA is TGTGCCAGCTACGGGACAGGGTACTTC. Its protein product is CASYGTGYF.